The 6 T cell receptor beta chains in this list originate from one sample, sequenced in a study of T cell changes during pregnancy in multiple sclerosis. TCRdb's table, derived via immunoSEQ multiplex PCR, lists solely in-frame clones and lacks some. In the table there are about 55,000 clones, 93% of which are singletons. The specimen comprised CD8+ T cells from peripheral blood mononuclear cells, sampled in the second trimester of pregnancy. These receptors came from a female donor with multiple sclerosis, enrolled in a pregnancy study.

The chain uses TRBV4-3 and TRBJ2-7; TRBD1 agrees at 9 bases. CDR3 size: 14 residues. With V trimmed by 3 bases and J by 2 bases, 2 bases remained unmatched. Per the germline V gene, CDR1 is LGHNA and CDR2 is YSLEER. The CDR3 DNA reads as TGCGCCAGCAGCCACGACAGGGGGACCTACGAGCAGTACTTC. The encoded protein is CASSHDRGTYEQYF.

V is TRBV14 and J is TRBJ2-7; no reliable D call. CDR3 length: 14 residues. CDR1 is SGHDN and CDR2 is FVKESK in the germline V gene. The V end was cut by 0 bases, the J end by 3 bases, with 9 bases between. For the CDR3, the DNA is TGTGCCAGCAGCCAAGAGGGCAATTACTACGAGCAGTACTTC. Protein sequence: CASSQEGNYYEQYF.

The chain is built from TRBV4-3 and TRBJ2-1; tentative D call: TRBD2 (5 bases). Trimming removed 1 base from V and 4 bases from J, with 14 bases in between. CDR1 and CDR2 (germline): LGHNA, YSLEER. This CDR3 is 16 amino acids long. CDR3 loop: CASSQVERDYYNEQFF. CDR3 nucleotide sequence: TGCGCCAGCAGCCAAGTTGAGAGGGATTATTACAATGAGCAGTTCTTC.

This chain joins TRBV2 and TRBJ2-7; 10 bases align to TRBD2. Germline-derived CDR1 and CDR2 are SNHLY and FYNNEI. The CDR3 has 15 amino acids. The trim removed 6 bases at V and 0 bases at J, leaving 5 bases unmatched. As DNA, the CDR3 is TGTGCCAGCAGCGGGACTAGCGCGAACTCCTACGAGCAGTACTTC. The encoded protein is CASSGTSANSYEQYF.

The chain links TRBV4-3 to TRBJ1-2; maybe TRBD1 (5 bases). Germline-derived CDR1 and CDR2 are LGHNA and YSLEER. CDR3 length: 15 amino acids. V lost 1 base to trimming and J lost 1 base, with 10 bases between them. CDR3 region: CASSQGRASNYGYTF. The CDR3 DNA reads TGCGCCAGCAGCCAAGGCAGGGCGAGTAACTATGGCTACACCTTC.

The chain employs TRBV6-1 and TRBJ1-5, with TRBD1 matching 10 bases. This CDR3 is 14 amino acids long. CDR1 and CDR2 from the germline V gene are MNHNS and SASEGT. V lost 1 base and J lost 6; bases outside the gene matches: 0. The CDR3 DNA reads as TGTGCCAGCAGTGAAGGGACAGGGGGTCAGCCCCAGCATTTT. This encodes CASSEGTGGQPQHF.